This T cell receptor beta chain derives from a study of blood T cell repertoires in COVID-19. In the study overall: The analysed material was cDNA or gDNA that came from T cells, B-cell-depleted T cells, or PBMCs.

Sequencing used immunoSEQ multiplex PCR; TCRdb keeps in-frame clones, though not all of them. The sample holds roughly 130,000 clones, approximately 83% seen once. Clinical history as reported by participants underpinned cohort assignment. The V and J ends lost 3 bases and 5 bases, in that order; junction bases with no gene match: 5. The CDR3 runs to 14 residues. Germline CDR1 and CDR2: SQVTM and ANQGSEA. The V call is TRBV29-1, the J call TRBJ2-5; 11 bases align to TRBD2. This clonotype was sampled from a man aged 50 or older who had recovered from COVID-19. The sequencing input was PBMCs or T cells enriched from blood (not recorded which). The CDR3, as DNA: TGCAGCGTTGATAGCGGGGGGGCCGGGGAGACCCAGTACTTC. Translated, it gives CSVDSGGAGETQYF.